This note documents a single TCR beta chain sequence. The V end was cut by 6 bases, the J end by 8 bases, with 15 bases between. Germline V CDR1 and CDR2: MNHNY, SVGAGI (reference sequence). The CDR3 is made up of 13 amino acids. This record belongs to a study of tumor-infiltrating lymphocytes in oesophageal squamous cell carcinoma. TCRdb re-analysed the reads in MiXCR, keeping a single row per CDR3 protein. The sample lists 12,000 or so distinct CDR3 sequences; roughly 58% were seen once. The rearrangement uses TRBV6-6 and TRBJ2-3; D unresolved. Specimen: blood. The receptor's source is a female donor with esophageal squamous cell carcinoma. The CDR3 region is CASRQEGRPTQYF. The CDR3 DNA sequence: TGTGCCAGCAGGCAAGAAGGACGGCCTACGCAGTATTTT.